This TCR beta chain was profiled in a study of T cells in women clearing cervical HPV infection (dated by TCRdb to the late 2010s). Background on the whole study: The cases were 25 women with histologically confirmed HPV16-related CIN3 or worse, and 2 of those women had invasive cancers. Quality controls consisted of five blinded duplicates per group, for a total of 60 or so samples made up of 50 participants and roughly 10 replicates. Median age was about 30 years in cases versus around 37 in controls, and baseline characteristics did not differ significantly. Because only a few women had HLA typing data, the possibility that HLA type acted as a confounder could not be ruled out. Blood from cases was collected at the visit at which the lesion was first identified, whereas blood from controls was collected once infection was no longer detected. Cases and controls were matched on year of sample collection and on age within five years. The exploratory proof-of-principle case-control study was nested within the Guanacaste HPV Natural History Study in Costa Rica and compared TCR repertoires across cervical HPV16 outcomes. Among cases, blood sampling occurred a median of 149 days after lesion detection, with an interquartile range of about 90 to 200 days. Controls were over 20 women whose single incident HPV16 infection cleared within 12 months without precancer or cancer developing. In the parent cohort, 9,000 to 13,000 women aged 18 or older were enrolled in Guanacaste, Costa Rica, during 1993 to 1994 and were followed for more than 6 years. On the study overall, not on this receptor specifically: Significantly higher TCR repertoire richness was observed in CIN3+ cases than in controls across sequencing depths, whereas no difference in evenness was found. Whether associations preceded infection or resulted from infection could not be shown with the cross-sectional design, and effector/memory subsets and HPV-specific T cells were not isolated. Because the number of T cells in each sample was unknown, differences in richness could reflect differing T-cell content rather than repertoire biology. Cases were distinguished from controls with an estimated AUC of approximately 0.79 by random forest classifiers combining richness and V gene abundances.

Comment on this clone: Its specific antigen is unknown.

Every participant had a single incident cervical HPV16 infection, and women with prevalent HPV16 infections were excluded. Cervical HPV DNA was detected with MY09/MY11 PCR, and genotyping was done by dot-blot hybridization. Approximately 15 mL of heparinized blood was centrifuged, after which the buffy coat was aliquoted, frozen at -30 degrees C, and then stored at -80 degrees C. Genomic DNA was extracted from buffy coat specimens using QIAGEN kits. The immunoSEQ assay used multiplex PCR to amplify TCR beta CDR3 regions from an average of around 1.2 ug of genomic DNA per sample. To correct primer bias, the assay used a complete synthetic TCR repertoire to set an amplification baseline. The amplicons were sequenced on the Illumina platform. On the authors' methods: Sequences were error-corrected by clustering with frequency ratios and a modified nearest-neighbor algorithm, then analyzed in the immunoSEQ Analyzer with IMGT gene definitions. At each rarefaction depth, TCR richness and evenness were averaged across 20 rarefaction repeats, and any sample with fewer sequences than the depth was left out. V, D and J gene relative abundances were compared between groups with Wilcoxon rank sum tests, applying FDR correction. Blinded duplicates gave an intraclass correlation of about 96% for TCR richness and an average of around 83% across about 65 gene segments. Imported from immuneACCESS, the table was reduced by TCRdb to in-frame sequences with V and J called. These copies leave out some clones; in studies compared against another copy, an unresolved V gene accounts for under half, and the cause of the remainder is not known. The V and J calls and clone size were taken over from that table, and D and trimming were inferred from the DNA. This sample's clone table shows 9,500 to 15,000 clones. Clones ranked in the top ten supply under 30% of the sample.

The sequence derives from a woman between 18 and 75 years old with a cervical HPV16 infection that either progressed to CIN3+ or cleared (not recorded which). The source material was blood buffy coat.

CDR3 DNA (partial): TGTGCCAGCAGCTTAGCGCAGTATCAGCCC. The translation is CASSLAQYQP. The full-length CDR3 reads as CASSLAQYQPQHF. Recombination linked TRBV11-1 to TRBJ1-5, with the D gene uncertain. Sequencing ends 3 residues short of the CDR3 end; the germline J gene provides the rest. From its cysteine to its phenylalanine, the CDR3 spans 13 amino acids. Part of the CDR3 DNA is given, 30 bases translated from base 1. At the junction V is shortened by 0 bases and J by 5 bases, with 5 bases in between. CDR1 and CDR2, per the germline V gene (reference sequence), are SGHAT and FQDESV.